This T cell receptor (beta chain) comes out of a study of Graves' ophthalmopathy and Graves' hyperthyroidism. Across the whole study: Researchers obtained peripheral blood at initial diagnosis, before any treatment had begun. Study-level points and caveats: It was with 65% to 71% sensitivity and about 72% specificity that the model predicted ophthalmopathy progression. Appearing in blood as well were most expanded thyroid clonotypes above 0.001 frequency.

This CDR3 contains 18 residues. Germline CDR1 PRHDT, CDR2 FYEKMQ (reference sequence). V lost 1 base to trimming and J lost 1 base; unmatched junction nucleotides: 5. This clonotype was counted ten times or more. Its antigen is unidentified. CDR3 regions of TCR beta were amplified from RNA transcripts. First-round RT-PCR with HTBI primers preceded a second-round multiplex PCR. One entry per CDR3 protein, called by TCRdb with MiXCR from the multiplex PCR reads. The sample has under 400,000 distinct CDR3 sequences, roughly a sixth seen once. The chain joins TRBV13 to TRBJ2-5, with 14 bases that match TRBD2. Sample: peripheral blood. The sequence was collected from an adult man with Graves' ophthalmopathy. The CDR3: CASSLATSGRAFQETQYF. In DNA, the CDR3 is TGTGCCAGCAGCTTAGCGACTAGCGGGAGGGCCTTCCAAGAGACCCAGTACTTC.